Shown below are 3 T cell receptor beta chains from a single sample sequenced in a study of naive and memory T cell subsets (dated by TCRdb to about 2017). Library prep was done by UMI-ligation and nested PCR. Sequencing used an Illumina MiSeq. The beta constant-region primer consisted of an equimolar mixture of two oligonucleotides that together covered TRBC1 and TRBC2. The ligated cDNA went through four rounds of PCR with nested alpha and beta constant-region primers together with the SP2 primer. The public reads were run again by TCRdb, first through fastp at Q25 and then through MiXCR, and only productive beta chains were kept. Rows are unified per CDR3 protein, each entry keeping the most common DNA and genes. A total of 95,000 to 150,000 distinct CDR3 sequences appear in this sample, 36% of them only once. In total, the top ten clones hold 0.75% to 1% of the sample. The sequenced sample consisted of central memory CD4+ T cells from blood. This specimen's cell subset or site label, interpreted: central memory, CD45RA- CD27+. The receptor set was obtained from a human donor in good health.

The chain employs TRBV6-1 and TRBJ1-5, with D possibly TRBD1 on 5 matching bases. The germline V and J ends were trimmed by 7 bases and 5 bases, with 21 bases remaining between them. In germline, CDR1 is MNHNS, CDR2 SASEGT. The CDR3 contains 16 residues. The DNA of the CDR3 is TGTGCCAGCAAAGGGGAAGTGCTATCAGGCTATCAGCCCCAGCATTTT. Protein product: CASKGEVLSGYQPQHF.

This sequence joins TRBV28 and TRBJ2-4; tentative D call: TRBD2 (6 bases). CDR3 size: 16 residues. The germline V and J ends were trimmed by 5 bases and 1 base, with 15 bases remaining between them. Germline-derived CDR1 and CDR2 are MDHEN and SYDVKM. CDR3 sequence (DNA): TGTGCCAGCAGTCACCAGCGGAGGGCTGCCAAAAACATTCAGTACTTC. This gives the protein CASSHQRRAAKNIQYF.

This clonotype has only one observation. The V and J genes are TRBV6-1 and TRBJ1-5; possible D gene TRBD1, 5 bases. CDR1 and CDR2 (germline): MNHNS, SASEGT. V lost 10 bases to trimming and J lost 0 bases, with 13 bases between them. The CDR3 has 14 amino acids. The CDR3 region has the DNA TGTGCCACGGCCGGGGGGGTTAGCAATCAGCCCCAGCATTTT. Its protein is CATAGGVSNQPQHF.